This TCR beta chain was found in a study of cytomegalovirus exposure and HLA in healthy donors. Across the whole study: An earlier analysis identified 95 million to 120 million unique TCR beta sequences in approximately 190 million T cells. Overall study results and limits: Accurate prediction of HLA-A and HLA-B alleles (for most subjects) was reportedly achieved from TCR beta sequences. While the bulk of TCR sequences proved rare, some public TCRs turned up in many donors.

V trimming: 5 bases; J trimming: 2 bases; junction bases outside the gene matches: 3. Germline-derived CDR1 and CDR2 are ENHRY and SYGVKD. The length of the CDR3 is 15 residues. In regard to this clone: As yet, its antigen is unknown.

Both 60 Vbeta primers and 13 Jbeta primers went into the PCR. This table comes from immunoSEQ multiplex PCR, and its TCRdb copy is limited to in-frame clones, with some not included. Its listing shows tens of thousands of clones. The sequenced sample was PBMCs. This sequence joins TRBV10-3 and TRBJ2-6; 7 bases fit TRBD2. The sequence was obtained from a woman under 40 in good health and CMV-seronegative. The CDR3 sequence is CAISQAGAGANVLTF. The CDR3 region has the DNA TGTGCCATCAGTCAGGCGGGGGCTGGGGCCAACGTCCTGACTTTC.